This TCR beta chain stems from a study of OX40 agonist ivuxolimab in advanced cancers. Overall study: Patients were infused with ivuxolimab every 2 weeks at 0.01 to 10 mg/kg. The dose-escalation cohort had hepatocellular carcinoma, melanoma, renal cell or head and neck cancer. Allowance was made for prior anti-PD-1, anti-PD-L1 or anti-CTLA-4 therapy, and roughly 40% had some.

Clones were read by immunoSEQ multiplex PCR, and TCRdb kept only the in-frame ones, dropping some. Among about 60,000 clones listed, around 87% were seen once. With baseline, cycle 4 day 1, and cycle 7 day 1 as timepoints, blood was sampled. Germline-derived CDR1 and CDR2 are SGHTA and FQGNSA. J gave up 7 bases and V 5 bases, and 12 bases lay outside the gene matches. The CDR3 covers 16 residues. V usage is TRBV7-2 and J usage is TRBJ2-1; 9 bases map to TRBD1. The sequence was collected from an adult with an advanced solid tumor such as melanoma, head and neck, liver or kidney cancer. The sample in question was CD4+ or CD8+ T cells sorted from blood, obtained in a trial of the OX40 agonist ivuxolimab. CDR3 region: CASSPLPGTGNNEQFF. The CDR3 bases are TGTGCCAGCAGCCCCCTCCCCGGGACAGGGAATAATGAGCAGTTCTTC.